The rows below give T cell receptor beta chains drawn from one sample of a study of regulatory T cells in long-lasting Graves disease. Via MiXCR, TCRdb re-called the multiplex PCR reads, giving one row per CDR3 protein. The sample consists of approximately 400,000 distinct CDR3 sequences, about 15% of them appearing once. Another study also made use of these data, one on T cells in Graves' hyperthyroidism and ophthalmopathy.

Sequenced material: peripheral blood mononuclear cells (PBMCs), taken at new diagnosis, from a patient treated with antithyroid drugs. Receptors originate from a woman in her thirties or forties with Graves disease. Both conserved end residues are part of each CDR3. Fields, in order: J gene, D gene, CDR3 length, clone size, V gene, CDR3 protein, CDR3 DNA. The D gene is left open where the match is weak. Not every row has a clone size; where given, it reads once, few, many or a size class.

>TRBJ1-6|.|13|few|TRBV2
CATGDFPNSPLHF
TGTGCCACGGGAGATTTTCCTAATTCACCCCTCCACTTT
>TRBJ2-5|.|12|many|TRBV2
CASNTEQETQYF
TGTGCTTCGAATACCGAACAAGAGACCCAGTACTTC
>TRBJ2-2|TRBD2|18|.|TRBV9
CASSVGGWLAGATGELFF
TGTGCCAGCAGCGTAGGAGGGTGGCTAGCGGGAGCCACCGGGGAGCTGTTTTTT
>TRBJ1-1|.|13|few|TRBV15
CATSRAANTEAFF
TGTGCCACCAGCAGAGCTGCGAACACTGAAGCTTTCTTT
>TRBJ1-6|.|13|.|TRBV19
CASTSAVNSPLHF
.
>TRBJ1-2|.|13|.|TRBV4-1
CASSQVWINGYTF
TGCGCCAGCAGCCAAGTGTGGATTAATGGCTACACCTTC
>TRBJ2-7|.|15|.|TRBV12-3/TRBV12-4
CASSPSAEPSYEQYF
TGTGCCAGCAGCCCTAGCGCCGAACCTTCCTACGAGCAGTACTTC
>TRBJ2-1|TRBD2|15|few|TRBV5-1
CASSLYSGSSNEQFF
TGCGCCAGCAGCTTGTATAGCGGGAGCTCTAATGAGCAGTTCTTC
>TRBJ1-2|.|13|once|TRBV20-1
CSALQNPAAGYTF
TGCAGTGCCCTACAGAACCCAGCGGCTGGCTACACCTTC
>TRBJ1-2|.|13|.|TRBV7-2
CASTLGQYYGYTF
TGTGCCAGCACCCTGGGGCAGTACTATGGCTACACCTTC
>TRBJ2-1|.|14|.|TRBV12-3/TRBV12-4
CASTLGLPSDEQFF
TGTGCCAGCACCCTGGGACTCCCATCGGATGAGCAGTTCTTC
>TRBJ2-1|.|15|many|TRBV28
CASSLRGPLPGDEFF
TGTGCCAGCAGTTTACGTGGACCGCTGCCGGGTGATGAGTTCTTC
>TRBJ1-2|TRBD1|13|many|TRBV28
CASSVTGIGGYTF
TGTGCCAGCAGCGTGACAGGGATCGGTGGCTACACCTTC
>TRBJ2-5|.|13|once|TRBV7-7
CSSSLGGEETQYF
TGTTCTAGCAGCTTGGGGGGAGAGGAGACCCAGTACTTC
>TRBJ2-6|.|14|many|TRBV27
CASSPSSGANVLTF
TGTGCCAGCAGTCCTAGCTCTGGGGCCAACGTCCTGACTTTC
>TRBJ2-7|TRBD2|15|.|TRBV6-9
CASSYLSGRAHEQYF
TGTGCCAGCAGTTACCTAAGCGGGAGGGCCCACGAGCAGTACTTC
>TRBJ2-7|.|13|few|TRBV9
CASSLELGYEQYF
TGTGCCAGCAGCTTGGAGCTTGGGTACGAGCAGTACTTC
>TRBJ2-5|TRBD2|16|many|TRBV6-5
CASSYSRAGVGETQYF
TGTGCCAGCAGTTACTCACGGGCGGGAGTTGGGGAGACCCAGTACTTC
>TRBJ2-5|TRBD2|16|many|TRBV10-2
CASSKAGRAVSETQYF
TGCGCCAGCAGCAAAGCGGGGAGGGCCGTTTCGGAGACCCAGTACTTC
>TRBJ1-1|.|12|many|TRBV6-1
CASSEQGTEAFF
TGTGCCAGCAGTGAACAGGGGACTGAAGCTTTCTTT
>TRBJ1-2|TRBD1|13|many|TRBV28
CASTRGTGLDWTF
TGTGCCAGCACTCGAGGGACAGGCTTAGATTGGACCTTC
>TRBJ2-5|.|13|many|TRBV28
CASSPGGQETQYF
TGTGCCAGCAGTCCCGGCGGCCAAGAGACCCAGTACTTC
>TRBJ2-2|.|15|.|TRBV27
CASSLSGGATGELFF
TGTGCCAGCAGTTTATCGGGGGGGGCCACCGGGGAGCTGTTTTTT
>TRBJ2-5|.|14|few|TRBV6-1
CASTRRGPQETQYF
TGTGCCAGCACCCGCAGGGGTCCCCAAGAGACCCAGTACTTC
>TRBJ2-2|.|13|many|TRBV7-3
CASSLENTGELFF
TGTGCCAGCAGTTTGGAAAACACCGGGGAGCTGTTTTTT
>TRBJ1-1|.|13|many|TRBV13
CASSLAQEDEAFF
TGTGCCAGCAGCTTAGCACAGGAAGATGAAGCTTTCTTT
>TRBJ2-7|TRBD2|15|many|TRBV10-3
CAISESTSGLYEQYF
TGTGCCATCAGTGAGTCGACTAGCGGCCTCTACGAGCAGTACTTC
>TRBJ1-1|TRBD1|18|many|TRBV28
CASSWWTGAVRGSTEAFF
TGTGCCAGCAGTTGGTGGACAGGGGCTGTAAGAGGGAGCACTGAAGCTTTCTTT
>TRBJ2-1|.|15|many|TRBV5-1
CASSLSPRDDNEQFF
TGCGCCAGCAGCTTGAGCCCCCGGGACGACAATGAGCAGTTCTTC
>TRBJ2-5|.|17|many|TRBV2
CASNESPPGTTGETQYF
TGTGCCAGCAACGAATCCCCCCCCGGGACCACGGGAGAGACCCAGTACTTC
>TRBJ1-5|.|14|few|TRBV6-5
CASSYSGFNQPQHF
TGTGCCAGCAGTTATTCAGGGTTCAATCAGCCCCAGCATTTT
>TRBJ2-1|.|15|many|TRBV11-3
CASSSLGRDYNEQFF
TGTGCCAGCAGCTCATTAGGGCGGGATTACAATGAGCAGTTCTTC
>TRBJ2-2|.|16|few|TRBV6-1
CASIKFSRSNTGELFF
TGTGCCAGCATCAAGTTTTCACGATCGAACACCGGGGAGCTGTTTTTT
>TRBJ2-7|TRBD1|16|many|TRBV11-3
CASSSYPTGISYEQYF
TGTGCCAGCAGCTCCTACCCGACAGGGATCTCCTACGAGCAGTACTTC
>TRBJ1-2|TRBD1|15|.|TRBV20-1
CSARGQGADIYGYTF
TGCAGTGCTAGGGGACAGGGTGCAGACATCTATGGCTACACCTTC
>TRBJ1-5|.|13|few|TRBV16
CASSQGNTGPQHF
TGTGCCAGCAGCCAAGGTAACACGGGCCCACAGCATTTT
>TRBJ2-3|.|12|.|TRBV30
CAWSHPSVTQYF
TGTGCCTGGAGTCATCCCTCGGTTACGCAGTATTTT
>TRBJ2-5|.|13|few|TRBV3-1
CASSQSLPETQYF
TGTGCCAGCAGCCAATCGCTCCCAGAGACCCAGTACTTC
>TRBJ1-2|.|13|.|TRBV9
CASSPEGYYGYTF
TGTGCCAGCAGCCCAGAGGGGTATTATGGCTACACCTTC
>TRBJ1-1|.|13|many|TRBV11-3
CASSPGINAEAFF
TGTGCCAGCAGCCCCGGTATAAACGCTGAAGCTTTCTTT
>TRBJ2-1|.|17|.|TRBV28
CASTPSGLRQLYNEQFF
TGTGCCAGCACCCCCTCGGGACTCCGCCAACTGTACAATGAGCAGTTCTTC
>TRBJ2-5|.|15|few|TRBV15
CATSRDRTSQETQCF
TGTGCCACCAGCAGAGACCGTACTTCTCAAGAGACCCAGTGCTTC
>TRBJ2-2|TRBD2|16|.|TRBV10-3
CAISVGGGSTTGELFF
TGTGCCATCAGTGTCGGAGGCGGGAGTACGACCGGGGAGCTGTTTTTT
>TRBJ2-7|.|13|many|TRBV19
CASSTGDTYEQYF
TGTGCCAGTAGTACAGGGGATACCTACGAGCAGTACTTC
>TRBJ1-4|.|15|many|TRBV2
CASSEEGGGNEKLFF
TGTGCCAGCAGTGAAGAGGGGGGGGGCAATGAAAAACTGTTTTTT
>TRBJ2-7|.|15|.|TRBV11-3
CASSLTAAGSYEQYF
TGTGCCAGCAGCTTAACAGCGGCCGGATCCTACGAGCAGTACTTC
>TRBJ2-5|TRBD2|16|many|TRBV5-1
CASSLIGTSLKETQYF
TGCGCCAGCAGCTTAATCGGGACTAGCTTGAAGGAGACCCAGTACTTC
>TRBJ2-1|.|14|.|TRBV7-8
CASSLVDVNYEQFF
TGTGCCAGCAGCTTAGTAGATGTTAACTATGAGCAGTTCTTC
>TRBJ2-5|.|15|many|TRBV15
CATSRSSGTRETQYF
TGTGCCACCAGCAGGAGCTCCGGGACAAGAGAGACCCAGTACTTC
>TRBJ2-7|TRBD2|14|many|TRBV2
CASGAGTTAYEQYF
TGTGCCAGCGGAGCCGGGACTACTGCTTACGAGCAGTACTTC
>TRBJ2-3|.|17|.|TRBV5-4
CASSLSPLEYRTDTQYF
TGTGCCAGCAGCCTTTCCCCGCTCGAGTATCGTACAGATACGCAGTATTTT
>TRBJ2-2|.|12|.|TRBV11-3
CASTSGPGELFF
TGTGCCAGCACCTCGGGCCCCGGGGAGCTGTTTTTT
>TRBJ2-1|.|10|many|TRBV30
CAWSDHEQFF
TGTGCCTGGAGTGATCATGAGCAGTTCTTC
>TRBJ2-2|.|18|.|TRBV4-3
CASSPADGQRSNTGELFF
TGCGCCAGCAGCCCCGCCGATGGACAACGCTCGAACACCGGGGAGCTGTTTTTT
>TRBJ2-1|TRBD2|16|many|TRBV12-3/TRBV12-4
CASTNSSGTSLSEQFF
TGTGCCAGCACCAATAGTTCCGGGACTAGCTTGAGTGAGCAGTTCTTC
>TRBJ2-1|.|14|.|TRBV29-1
CSVDSGDSYNEQFF
TGCAGCGTTGACTCGGGCGATTCCTACAATGAGCAGTTCTTC
>TRBJ2-7|TRBD2|15|many|TRBV29-1
CSVEATSGSSYEQYF
TGCAGCGTTGAGGCAACTAGCGGGAGCTCCTACGAGCAGTACTTC
>TRBJ1-5|.|13|.|TRBV19
CASSIDGNQPQHF
TGTGCCAGTAGTATAGACGGCAATCAGCCCCAGCATTTT